Listed below are T cell receptor beta chains from one sample, sequenced in a study of blood T cell repertoires in COVID-19. Clones were sequenced by immunoSEQ multiplex PCR, and TCRdb holds only the in-frame ones, with some missing. The sample yields tens of thousands of clones, 75% to 90% seen once. The material sequenced was peripheral blood. The receptors were gathered from a man aged 30 to 39 with acute or convalescent COVID-19. Both conserved end residues are trimmed from each CDR3.

V gene: TRBV7-9; J gene: TRBJ2-1; CDR3 protein: ASRISGGARNEQF
V gene: TRBV12-3/TRBV12-4; J gene: TRBJ2-2; CDR3 protein: ASSFQGPGELF
V gene: TRBV30; J gene: TRBJ1-1; CDR3 protein: AWSSVLPGQGNTEAF
V gene: TRBV7-2; J gene: TRBJ1-3; CDR3 protein: ASSLFAGGFSGNTIY
V gene: TRBV29-1; J gene: TRBJ2-6; CDR3 protein: SVEDQNSGANVLT
V gene: TRBV6-5; J gene: TRBJ1-5; CDR3 protein: ATTEVGQAYQPQH
V gene: TRBV24-1; J gene: TRBJ1-5; CDR3 protein: ATSWRGTDQPQH
V gene: TRBV7-2; J gene: TRBJ1-3; CDR3 protein: ASSPAGTDGNTIY
V gene: TRBV9; J gene: TRBJ1-1; CDR3 protein: ASSVVPPGHSWNTEAF
V gene: TRBV13; J gene: TRBJ1-6; CDR3 protein: ASSFDRGTNSPLH
V gene: TRBV18; J gene: TRBJ2-7; CDR3 protein: ASSPGTDSYEQY
V gene: TRBV24-1; J gene: TRBJ2-1; CDR3 protein: ATSPRPGTSGRASPYNEQF
V gene: TRBV3-1/TRBV3-2; J gene: TRBJ1-2; CDR3 protein: ASKSDRWKHGYT
V gene: TRBV25-1; J gene: TRBJ1-1; CDR3 protein: ASSELQGQGSTEAF
V gene: TRBV24-1; J gene: TRBJ2-1; CDR3 protein: ATSGPGSYNEQF
V gene: TRBV4-1; J gene: TRBJ1-3; CDR3 protein: ASSQDMSGAGNTIY
V gene: TRBV29-1; J gene: TRBJ2-1; CDR3 protein: SVEDYRDNEQF
V gene: TRBV3-1/TRBV3-2; J gene: TRBJ1-2; CDR3 protein: ASSQEAADDYGYT